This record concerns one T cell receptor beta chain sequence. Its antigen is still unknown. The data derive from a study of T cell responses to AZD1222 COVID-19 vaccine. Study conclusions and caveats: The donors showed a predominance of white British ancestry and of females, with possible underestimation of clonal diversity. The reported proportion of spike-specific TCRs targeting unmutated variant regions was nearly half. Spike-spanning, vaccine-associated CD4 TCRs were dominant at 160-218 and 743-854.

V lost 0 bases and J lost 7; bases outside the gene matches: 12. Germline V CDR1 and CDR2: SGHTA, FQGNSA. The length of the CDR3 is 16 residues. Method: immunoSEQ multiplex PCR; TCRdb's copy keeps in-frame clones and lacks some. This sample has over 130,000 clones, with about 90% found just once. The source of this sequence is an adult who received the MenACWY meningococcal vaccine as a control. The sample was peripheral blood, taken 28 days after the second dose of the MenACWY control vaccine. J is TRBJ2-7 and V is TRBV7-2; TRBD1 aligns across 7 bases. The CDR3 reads CASSLAHRGAMGEQYF. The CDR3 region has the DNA TGTGCCAGCAGCTTAGCTCACAGGGGAGCCATGGGTGAGCAGTACTTC.